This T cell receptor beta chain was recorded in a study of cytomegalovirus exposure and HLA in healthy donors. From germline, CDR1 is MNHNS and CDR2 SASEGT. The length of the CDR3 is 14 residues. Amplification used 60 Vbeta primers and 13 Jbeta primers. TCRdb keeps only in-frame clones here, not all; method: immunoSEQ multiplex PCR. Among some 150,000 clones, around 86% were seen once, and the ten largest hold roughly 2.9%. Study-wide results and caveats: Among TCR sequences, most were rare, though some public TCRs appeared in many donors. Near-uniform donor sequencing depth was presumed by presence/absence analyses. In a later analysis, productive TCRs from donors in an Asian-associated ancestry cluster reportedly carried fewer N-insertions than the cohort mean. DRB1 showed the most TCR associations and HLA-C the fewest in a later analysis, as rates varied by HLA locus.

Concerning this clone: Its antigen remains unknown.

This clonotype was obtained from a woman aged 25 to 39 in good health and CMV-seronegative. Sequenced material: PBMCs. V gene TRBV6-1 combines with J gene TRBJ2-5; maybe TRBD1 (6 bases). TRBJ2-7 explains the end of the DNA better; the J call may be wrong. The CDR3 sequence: CASSRQGFSYEQYF. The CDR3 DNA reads TGTGCCAGCAGTAGGCAGGGGTTCTCCTACGAGCAGTACTTC.